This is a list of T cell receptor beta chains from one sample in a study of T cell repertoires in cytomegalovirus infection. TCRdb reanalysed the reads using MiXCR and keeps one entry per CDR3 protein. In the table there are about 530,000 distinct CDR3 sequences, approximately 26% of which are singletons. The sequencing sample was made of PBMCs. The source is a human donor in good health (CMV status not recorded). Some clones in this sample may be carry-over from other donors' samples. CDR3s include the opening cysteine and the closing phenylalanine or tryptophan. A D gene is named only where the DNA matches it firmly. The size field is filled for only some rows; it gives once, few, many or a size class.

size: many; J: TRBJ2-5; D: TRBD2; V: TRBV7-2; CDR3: CASSFPQYSGSFQETQYF; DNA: TGTGCCAGCAGCTTTCCACAATATAGCGGGAGTTTTCAAGAGACCCAGTACTTC
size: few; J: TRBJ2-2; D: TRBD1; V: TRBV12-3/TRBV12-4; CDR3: CASNIRGQSGELFF; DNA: TGTGCCAGCAATATCAGGGGGCAGAGCGGGGAGCTGTTTTTT
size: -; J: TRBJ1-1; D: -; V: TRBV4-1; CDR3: CASSQVGQNTEAFF; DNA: TGCGCCAGCAGCCAAGTAGGACAGAACACTGAAGCTTTCTTT
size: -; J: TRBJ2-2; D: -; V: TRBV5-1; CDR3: CASSWIVGTGELFF; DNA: TGCGCCAGCAGCTGGATCGTGGGAACCGGGGAGCTGTTTTTT
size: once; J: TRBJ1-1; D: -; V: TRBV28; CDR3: CASSFPLGTEAFF; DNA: TGTGCCAGCAGTTTTCCCCTTGGAACTGAAGCTTTCTTT
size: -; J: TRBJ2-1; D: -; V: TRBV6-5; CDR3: CASSLASYSYNEQFF; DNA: TGTGCCAGCAGTCTAGCGTCCTACTCCTACAATGAGCAGTTCTTC
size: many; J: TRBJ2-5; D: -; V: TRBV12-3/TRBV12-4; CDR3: CASSLGADQETQYF; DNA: TGTGCCAGCAGTTTGGGGGCGGACCAAGAGACCCAGTACTTC
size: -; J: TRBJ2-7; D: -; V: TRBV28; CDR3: CASTNFGWDLDEQYF; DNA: TGTGCCAGCACCAATTTCGGGTGGGATCTGGACGAGCAGTACTTC
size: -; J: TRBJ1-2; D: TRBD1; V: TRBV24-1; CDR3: CATSDYRGKGYGYTF; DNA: TGTGCCACCAGTGACTACAGGGGAAAAGGCTATGGCTACACCTTC
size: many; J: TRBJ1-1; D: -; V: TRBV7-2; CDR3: CASRPFLGATEAFF; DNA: TGTGCCAGCAGACCGTTTCTGGGGGCCACTGAAGCTTTCTTT
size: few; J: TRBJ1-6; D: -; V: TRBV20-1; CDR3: CSASRDSEVAPLHF; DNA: TGCAGTGCTAGCAGGGATTCGGAGGTTGCACCCCTCCACTTT
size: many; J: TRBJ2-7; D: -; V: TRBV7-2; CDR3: CASSTELQMGEQYF; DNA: TGTGCCAGCAGCACGGAACTACAGATGGGAGAGCAGTACTTC
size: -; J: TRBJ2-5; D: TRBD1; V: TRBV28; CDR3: CASSGPRDRAQETQYF; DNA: TGTGCCAGCAGTGGGCCCCGGGACAGGGCGCAAGAGACCCAGTACTTC
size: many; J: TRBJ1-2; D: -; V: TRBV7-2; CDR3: CASSPKGYGYTF; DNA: TGTGCCAGCAGCCCTAAGGGCTATGGCTACACCTTC
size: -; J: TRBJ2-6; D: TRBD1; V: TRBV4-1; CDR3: CASSQLTGGAPGANVLTF; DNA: TGCGCCAGCAGCCAACTCACAGGGGGCGCCCCTGGGGCCAACGTCCTGACTTTC
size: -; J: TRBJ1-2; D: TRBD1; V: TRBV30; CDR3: CAWSPGQGARGYTF; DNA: TGTGCCTGGAGCCCCGGACAGGGGGCTCGTGGCTACACCTTC
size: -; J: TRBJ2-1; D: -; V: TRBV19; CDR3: CASSMTPVEDNYNEQFF; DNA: TGTGCCAGTAGTATGACCCCCGTGGAGGACAACTACAATGAGCAGTTCTTC
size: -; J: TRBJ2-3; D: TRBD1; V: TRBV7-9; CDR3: CASSFLQGFGTDTQYF; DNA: TGTGCCAGCAGCTTCCTACAGGGGTTCGGCACAGATACGCAGTATTTT
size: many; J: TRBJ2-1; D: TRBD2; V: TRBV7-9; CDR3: CASSPSRGLAGGLNEQFF; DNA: TGTGCCAGCAGCCCATCCCGGGGACTAGCGGGAGGTCTAAATGAGCAGTTCTTC
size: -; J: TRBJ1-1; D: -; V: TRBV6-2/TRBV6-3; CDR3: CASSWGLPNTEAFF; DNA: TGTGCCAGCAGTTGGGGACTTCCGAACACTGAAGCTTTCTTT
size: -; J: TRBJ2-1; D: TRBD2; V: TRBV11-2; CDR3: CASSSLRGGPDNEQFF; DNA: TGTGCCAGCAGTTCCCTCCGGGGGGGGCCGGACAATGAGCAGTTCTTC
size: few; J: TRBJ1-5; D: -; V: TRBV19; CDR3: CASLGREYSNQPQHF; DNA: TGTGCCAGTTTGGGGAGAGAGTATAGCAATCAGCCCCAGCATTTT
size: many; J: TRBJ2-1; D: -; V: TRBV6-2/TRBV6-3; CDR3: CASTRAFEQFF; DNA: TGTGCCAGCACCAGGGCCTTTGAGCAGTTCTTC
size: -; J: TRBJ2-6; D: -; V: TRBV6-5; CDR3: CASSYSSQLNSGANVLTF; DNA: TGTGCCAGCAGTTACTCGAGTCAGTTGAACTCTGGGGCCAACGTCCTGACTTTC
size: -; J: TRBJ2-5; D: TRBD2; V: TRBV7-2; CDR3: CASSATSVSTETQYF; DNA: TGTGCCAGCAGCGCTACTAGCGTATCAACCGAGACCCAGTACTTC
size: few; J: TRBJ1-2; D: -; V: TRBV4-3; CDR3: CASSQDLAGVNYGYTF; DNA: TGCGCCAGCAGCCAAGATCTGGCCGGGGTCAATTATGGCTACACCTTC
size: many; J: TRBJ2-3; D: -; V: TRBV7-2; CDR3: CASSYSLADTQYF; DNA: TGTGCCAGCAGCTACTCTTTGGCAGATACGCAGTATTTT
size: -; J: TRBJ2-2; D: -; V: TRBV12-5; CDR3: CASASWRVADTGELFF; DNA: TGTGCTAGTGCCAGTTGGAGAGTAGCGGACACCGGGGAGCTGTTTTTT
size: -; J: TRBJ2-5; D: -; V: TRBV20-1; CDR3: CSARAGQETQYF; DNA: TGCAGTGCTAGAGCGGGGCAAGAGACCCAGTACTTC
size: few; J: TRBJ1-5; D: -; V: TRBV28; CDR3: CASSREDQPQHF; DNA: TGTGCCAGCAGTAGGGAGGATCAGCCCCAGCATTTT
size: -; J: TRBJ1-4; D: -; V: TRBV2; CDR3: CASRPDTTNEKLFF; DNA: TGTGCCAGCAGACCCGACACAACAAATGAAAAACTGTTTTTT